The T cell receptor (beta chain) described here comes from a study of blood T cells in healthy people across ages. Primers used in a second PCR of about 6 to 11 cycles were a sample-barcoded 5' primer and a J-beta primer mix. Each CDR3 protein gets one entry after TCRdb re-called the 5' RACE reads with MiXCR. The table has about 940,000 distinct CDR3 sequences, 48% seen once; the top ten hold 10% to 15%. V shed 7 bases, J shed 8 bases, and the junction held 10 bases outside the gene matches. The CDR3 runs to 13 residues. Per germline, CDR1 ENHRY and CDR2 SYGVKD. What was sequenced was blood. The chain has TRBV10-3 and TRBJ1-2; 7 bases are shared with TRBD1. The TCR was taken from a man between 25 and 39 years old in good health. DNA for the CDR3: TGTGCCATCAACCCATCAGGGGGAGGCGGCTACACCTTC. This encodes CAINPSGGGGYTF.